One and the same sample provided the 19 T cell receptor beta chains below, sequenced in a study. TCRdb reanalysed the 5' RACE reads using MiXCR and keeps one entry per CDR3 protein. The sample has 10,000 to 15,000 distinct CDR3 sequences, around 22% seen once. Sequenced material: naive CD4+ T cells sorted from blood. The subset denotes: naive CD4+ T cells, CD4+CD45RA+CD25-. The receptors were sampled from a female donor with breast cancer.

This clonotype has a single count. This may come from a read error, since a much larger clone is one base off. The chain has TRBV29-1 and TRBJ2-1; the match to TRBD2 covers 11 bases. The CDR3 has 18 amino acids. In germline, CDR1 is SQVTM, CDR2 ANQGSEA. The CDR3 nucleotides are TGCAGCGTTGAAGGGAAACTAGCGGGAGTGGTTACCTACAATGAGCAGTCCTTC. It yields the protein CSVEGKLAGVVTYNEQSF.

The V and J genes are TRBV5-1 and TRBJ2-6; D may be TRBD1 (6 bases). Germline V CDR1 and CDR2: SGHRS, YFSETQ. V lost 0 bases and J lost 0, with 22 bases in between. The CDR3 runs to 21 residues. The DNA for the CDR3 is TGCGCCAGCAGCTTGGTCTGCGGTATAAGACAGGCCAGCTCTGGGGCCAACGTCCTGACTTTC. Its translation is CASSLVCGIRQASSGANVLTF.

Ten or more counts support this clonotype. This chain links TRBV6-1 with TRBJ2-4; D unresolved. Trimming took off 1 base at V and 0 bases at J, with 4 bases between the two ends. Per the germline V gene, CDR1 is MNHNS and CDR2 is SASEGT. The CDR3 length is 14 residues. CDR3 sequence reads: CASSEGPAKNIQYF. CDR3 bases: TGTGCCAGCAGTGAAGGACCAGCCAAAAACATTCAGTACTTC.

This clonotype showed up many times. A read error is possible here, since a much larger clone lies one base away. The gene calls are TRBV5-1 and TRBJ2-4; no definite D call. V gave up 0 bases and J gave up 6 bases, with 10 bases separating them. The length of the CDR3 is 14 residues. Per the germline V gene, CDR1 is SGHRS and CDR2 is YFSETQ. The CDR3: CASSLEHHLNIQYF. The CDR3 nucleotides are TGCGCCAGCAGCTTGGAACATCACTTAAACATTCAGTACTTC.

Only a few counts were recorded for this clonotype. Just one base apart from a much larger clone, this may be a read error. J is TRBJ2-1 and V is TRBV11-3; D possibly corresponds to TRBD2 (5 bases). Germline V gene lookup returns CDR1 SGHNT and CDR2 YENEEA. V lost 5 bases to trimming and J lost 10 bases, with 15 bases between them. There are 13 residues in the CDR3. The CDR3 DNA sequence: TGTGCCAGCAGCCCCCTGTCCTCGGGGGAGCAGTTCTTC. Protein: CASSPLSSGEQFF.

About this clonotype itself: A much more abundant neighbour one base away suggests this may be a read error. The V and J genes are TRBV5-1 and TRBJ2-7; a weak D match, TRBD2 (5 bases). CDR1 and CDR2 (germline): SGHRS, YFSETQ. This CDR3 region has 13 residues. CDR3 loop: CASSLDGFYERCF. The CDR3 DNA is TGCGCCAGCAGCTTGGACGGATTCTACGAGCGGTGCTTC.

V is TRBV12-3 or TRBV12-4 and J is TRBJ2-5; D uncertain. The CDR3 contains 11 residues. Trimming removed 6 bases at V and 5 bases at J, with 7 bases between. The DNA for the CDR3 is TGTGCCAGCAGCCCTCGGGAGACCCAGTACTTC. Its protein is CASSPRETQYF.

This clonotype is medium-sized. The CDR3 DNA reads TGTGCCAGCAGCGTCGGGACTAGTACTGGCACAGATACGCAGTATTTT. Protein: CASSVGTSTGTDTQYF. The chain is built from TRBV9 and TRBJ2-3; 8 bases map to TRBD2. This CDR3 region has 16 residues. V shed 2 bases, J shed 1 base, and the junction held 6 bases outside the gene matches. Germline values: CDR1 SGDLS, CDR2 YYNGEE. Supplemented by reference TRBV9 and TRBJ2-3, the full variable domain reads DSGVTQTPKHLITATGQRVTLRCSPRSGDLSVYWYQQSLDQGLQFLIQYYNGEERAKGNILERFSAQQFPDLHSELNLSSLELGDSALYFCASSVGTSTGTDTQYFGPGTRLTVL.

Many counts were recorded for this clonotype. This chain links TRBV7-9 with TRBJ2-1, with D perhaps TRBD2 (6 bases). This CDR3 has 15 amino acids. CDR1 SEHNR and CDR2 FQNEAQ come from the germline V gene (reference sequence). Trimming cost V 4 bases and J 0 bases, with 10 bases left between them. CDR3 in DNA: TGTGCCAGCAGCTCACGGGGGAGCTCCTACAATGAGCAGTTCTTC. This encodes CASSSRGSSYNEQFF.

This clonotype was found many times. V and J are TRBV7-9 and TRBJ1-1; the D gene is possibly TRBD1 (6 bases). The CDR3 covers 14 residues. CDR1 SEHNR and CDR2 FQNEAQ come from the germline V gene (reference sequence). V shed 5 bases and J shed 5 bases, with 15 bases lying between them. CDR3 nucleotide sequence: TGTGCCAGCAGCATACAGGGAAGGAATACTGAAGCTTTCTTT. Translated, it gives CASSIQGRNTEAFF. Supplemented by reference TRBV7-9 and TRBJ1-1, the full variable domain reads DTGVSQNPRHKITKRGQNVTFRCDPISEHNRLYWYRQTLGQGPEFLTYFQNEAQLEKSRLLSDRFSAERPKGSFSTLEIQRTEQGDSAMYLCASSIQGRNTEAFFGQGTRLTVV.

This clonotype is deemed medium-sized (0.01 to 0.1%). The rearrangement uses TRBV20-1 and TRBJ2-4; perhaps D is TRBD1 or TRBD2 (5 bases each). The CDR3 is made up of 14 amino acids. V was pared by 8 bases and J by 3 bases, with 17 bases between. Germline CDR1 and CDR2: DFQATT and SNEGSKA (reference sequence). The CDR3 spells CSTRLGVDKNIQYF. The CDR3, as DNA: TGCAGTACCCGTTTGGGGGTCGACAAAAACATTCAGTACTTC.

Worth noting for this clonotype: This may arise from a read error, as a much more abundant clone is one base away. V and J are TRBV6-6 and TRBJ1-1; tentatively, D is TRBD1 (5 bases). The CDR3 is made up of 14 amino acids. V was clipped by 7 bases and J by 4 bases, with 16 bases between them. Germline V gene data show CDR1 as MNHNY and CDR2 as SVGAGI (reference sequence). Here the CDR3 DNA reads TGTGCCAGCACGCGCGGGGGGAGGACCACTGAAGCTTTCTTT. Protein product: CASTRGGRTTEAFF.

The J gene is TRBJ1-3, the V gene TRBV7-6; a weak D match, TRBD1 (5 bases). The CDR3 is 14 residues long. Trimming stripped 7 bases from V and 4 bases from J, with 14 bases between. Germline V gene sequence: CDR1 SGHVS, CDR2 FNYEAQ. The CDR3 sequence: CASTEGTLGNTIYF. The DNA of the CDR3 is TGTGCCAGCACCGAAGGGACTTTAGGAAACACCATATATTTT.

This clonotype was recorded at least ten times. This may be a read error: a much more frequent sequence differs by one nucleotide. The J gene is TRBJ2-1, the V gene TRBV27; perhaps TRBD1 as D (7 bases). V lost 8 bases to trimming and J lost 5 bases, with 13 bases between them. Germline lookup yields CDR1 MNHEY and CDR2 SMNVEV (reference sequence). The CDR3 spans 13 residues. Here the CDR3 DNA reads TGTGCCAGCCAGGGCGGGACAGACAATGAGCAGTTCTTC. The encoded protein is CASQGGTDNEQFF.

V gene TRBV7-6 combines with J gene TRBJ2-1; weak D call: TRBD1 (6 bases). Deletions cut 5 bases from V and 0 bases from J, with 14 bases between. This CDR3 spans 16 amino acids. Per the germline V gene, CDR1 is SGHVS and CDR2 is FNYEAQ. The CDR3: CASSQTGTSSYNEQFF. The CDR3 nucleotides read TGTGCCAGCAGCCAAACCGGGACATCCTCCTACAATGAGCAGTTCTTC.

Notes on this clonotype: Since a much larger clone is just one base distant, this may be a read error. The rearrangement links TRBV6-1 to TRBJ2-1; the match to TRBD2 covers 8 bases. Per germline, CDR1 MNHNS and CDR2 SASEGT. The CDR3 spans 15 residues. V lost 5 bases and J lost 7; bases outside the gene matches: 10. The CDR3 region is CASSRLARGKNEQFF. CDR3 nucleotides: TGTGCCAGCAGTAGACTAGCGAGAGGGAAAAATGAGCAGTTCTTC.

This clonotype is categorized as medium-sized. V is TRBV4-1 and J is TRBJ1-2, with no clear D. This CDR3 contains 13 residues. CDR1 MGHRA and CDR2 YSYEKL come from the germline V gene. V shed 3 bases and J shed 0 bases, with 5 bases lying between them. DNA of the CDR3: TGCGCCAGCAGCCAGACCGCTAACTATGGCTACACCTTC. This sequence encodes CASSQTANYGYTF.

This clonotype was observed a handful of times. J is TRBJ2-2 and V is TRBV12-3 or TRBV12-4, with 15 bases fitting TRBD2. The CDR3 has 16 residues. V trimming: 6 bases; J trimming: 2 bases; junction bases outside the gene matches: 1. The CDR3 coding sequence is TGTGCCAGCAGGGGACTAGCGGGAGGCAACACCGGGGAGCTGTTTTTT. Its translation: CASRGLAGGNTGELFF.

This clonotype showed up many times. This chain uses TRBV20-1 with TRBJ2-3, with D maybe TRBD2 (5 bases). Trimming shortened V by 4 bases and J by 5 bases, and 13 bases separated the two germline ends. The CDR3 runs 13 residues. Per the germline V gene, CDR1 is DFQATT and CDR2 is SNEGSKA (reference sequence). CDR3 sequence: CSAKGSPEDTQYF. The DNA for the CDR3 is TGCAGTGCTAAAGGGAGCCCCGAAGATACGCAGTATTTT.